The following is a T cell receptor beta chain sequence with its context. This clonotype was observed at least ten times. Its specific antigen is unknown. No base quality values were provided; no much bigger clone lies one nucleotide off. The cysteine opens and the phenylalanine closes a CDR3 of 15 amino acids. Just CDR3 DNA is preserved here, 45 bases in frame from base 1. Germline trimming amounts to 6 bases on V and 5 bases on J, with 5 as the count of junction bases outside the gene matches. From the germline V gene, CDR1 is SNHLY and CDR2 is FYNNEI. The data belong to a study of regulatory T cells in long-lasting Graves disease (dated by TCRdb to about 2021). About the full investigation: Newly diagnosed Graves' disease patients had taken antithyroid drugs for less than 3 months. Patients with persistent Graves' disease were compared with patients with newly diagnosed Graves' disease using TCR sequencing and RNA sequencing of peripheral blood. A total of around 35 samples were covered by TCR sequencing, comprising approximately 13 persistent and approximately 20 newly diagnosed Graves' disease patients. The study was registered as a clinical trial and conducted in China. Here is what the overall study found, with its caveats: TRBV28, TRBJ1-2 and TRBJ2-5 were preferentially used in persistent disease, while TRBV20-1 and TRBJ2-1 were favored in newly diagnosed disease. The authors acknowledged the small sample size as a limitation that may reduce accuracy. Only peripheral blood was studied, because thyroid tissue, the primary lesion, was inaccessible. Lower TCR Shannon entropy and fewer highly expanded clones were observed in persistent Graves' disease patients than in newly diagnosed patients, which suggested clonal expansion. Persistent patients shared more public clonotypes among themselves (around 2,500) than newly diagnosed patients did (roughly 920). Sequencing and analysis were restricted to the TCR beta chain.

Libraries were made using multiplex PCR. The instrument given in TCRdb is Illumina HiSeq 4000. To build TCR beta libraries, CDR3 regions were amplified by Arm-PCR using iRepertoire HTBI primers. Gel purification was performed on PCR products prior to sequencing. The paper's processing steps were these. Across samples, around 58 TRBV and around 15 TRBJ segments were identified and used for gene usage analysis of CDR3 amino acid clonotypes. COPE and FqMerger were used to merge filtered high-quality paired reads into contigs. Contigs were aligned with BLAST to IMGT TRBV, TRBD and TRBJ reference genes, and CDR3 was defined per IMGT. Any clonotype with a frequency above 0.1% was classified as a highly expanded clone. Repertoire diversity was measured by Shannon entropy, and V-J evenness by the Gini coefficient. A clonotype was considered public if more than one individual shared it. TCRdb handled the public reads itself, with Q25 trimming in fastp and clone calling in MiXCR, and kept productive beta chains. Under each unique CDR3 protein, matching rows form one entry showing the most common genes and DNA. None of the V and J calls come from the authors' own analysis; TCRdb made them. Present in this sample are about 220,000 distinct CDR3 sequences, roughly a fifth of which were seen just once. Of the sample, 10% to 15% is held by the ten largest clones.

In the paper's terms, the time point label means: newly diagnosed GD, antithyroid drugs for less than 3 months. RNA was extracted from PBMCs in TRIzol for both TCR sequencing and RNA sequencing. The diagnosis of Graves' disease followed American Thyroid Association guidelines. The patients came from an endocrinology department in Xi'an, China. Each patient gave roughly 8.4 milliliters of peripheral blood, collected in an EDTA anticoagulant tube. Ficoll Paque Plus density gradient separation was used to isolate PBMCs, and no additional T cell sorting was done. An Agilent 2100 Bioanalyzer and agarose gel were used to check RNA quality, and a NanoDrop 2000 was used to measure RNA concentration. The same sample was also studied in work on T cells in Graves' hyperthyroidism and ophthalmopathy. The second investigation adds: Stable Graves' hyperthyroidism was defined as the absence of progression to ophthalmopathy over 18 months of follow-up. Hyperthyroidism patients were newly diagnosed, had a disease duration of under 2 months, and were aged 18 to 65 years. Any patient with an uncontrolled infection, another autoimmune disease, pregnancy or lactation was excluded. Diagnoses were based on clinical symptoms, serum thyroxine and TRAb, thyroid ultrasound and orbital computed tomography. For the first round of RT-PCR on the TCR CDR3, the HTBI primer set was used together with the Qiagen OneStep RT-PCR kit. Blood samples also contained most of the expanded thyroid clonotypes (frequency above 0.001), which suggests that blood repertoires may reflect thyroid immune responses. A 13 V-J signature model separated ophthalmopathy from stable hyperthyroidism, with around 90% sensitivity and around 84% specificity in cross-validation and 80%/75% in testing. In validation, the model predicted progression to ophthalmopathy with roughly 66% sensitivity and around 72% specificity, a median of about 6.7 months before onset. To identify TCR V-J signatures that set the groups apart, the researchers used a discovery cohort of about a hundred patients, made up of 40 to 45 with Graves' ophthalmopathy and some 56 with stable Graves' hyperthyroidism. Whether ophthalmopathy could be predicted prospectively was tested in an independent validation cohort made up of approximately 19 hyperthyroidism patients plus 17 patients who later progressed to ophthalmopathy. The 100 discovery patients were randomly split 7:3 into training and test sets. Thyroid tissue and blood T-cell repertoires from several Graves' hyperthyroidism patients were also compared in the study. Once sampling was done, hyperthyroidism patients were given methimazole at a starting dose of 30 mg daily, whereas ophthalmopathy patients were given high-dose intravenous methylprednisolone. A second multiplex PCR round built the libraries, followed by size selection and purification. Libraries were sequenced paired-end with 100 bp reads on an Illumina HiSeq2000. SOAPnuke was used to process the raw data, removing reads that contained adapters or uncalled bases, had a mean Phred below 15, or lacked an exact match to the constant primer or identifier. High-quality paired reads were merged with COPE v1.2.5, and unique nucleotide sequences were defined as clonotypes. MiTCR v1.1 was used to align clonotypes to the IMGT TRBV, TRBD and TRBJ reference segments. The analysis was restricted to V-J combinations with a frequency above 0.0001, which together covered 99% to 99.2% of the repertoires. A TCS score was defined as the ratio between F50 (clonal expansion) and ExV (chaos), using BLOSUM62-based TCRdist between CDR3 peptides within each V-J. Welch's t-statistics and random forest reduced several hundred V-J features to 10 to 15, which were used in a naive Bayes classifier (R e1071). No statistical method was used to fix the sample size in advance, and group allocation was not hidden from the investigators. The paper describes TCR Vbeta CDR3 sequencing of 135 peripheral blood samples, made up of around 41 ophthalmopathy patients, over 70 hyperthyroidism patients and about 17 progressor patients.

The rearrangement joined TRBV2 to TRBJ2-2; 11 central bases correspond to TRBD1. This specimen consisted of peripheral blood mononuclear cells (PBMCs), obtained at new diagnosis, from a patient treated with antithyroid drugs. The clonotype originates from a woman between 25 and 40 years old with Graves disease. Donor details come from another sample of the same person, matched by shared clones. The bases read TGTGCCAGCAGGAAGGACAGGGGGCGGACCGGGGAGCTGTTTTTT. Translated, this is CASRKDRGRTGELFF.